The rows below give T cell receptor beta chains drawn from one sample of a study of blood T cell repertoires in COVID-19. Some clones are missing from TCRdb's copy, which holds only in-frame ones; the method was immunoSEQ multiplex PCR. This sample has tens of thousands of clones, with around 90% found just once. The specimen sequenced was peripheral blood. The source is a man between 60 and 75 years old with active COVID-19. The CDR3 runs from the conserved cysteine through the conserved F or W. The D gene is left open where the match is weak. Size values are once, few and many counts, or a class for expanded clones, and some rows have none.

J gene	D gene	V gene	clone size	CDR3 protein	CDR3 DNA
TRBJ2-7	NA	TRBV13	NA	CASSLYGSYEQYF	TGTGCCAGCAGCTTGTACGGTTCCTACGAGCAGTACTTC
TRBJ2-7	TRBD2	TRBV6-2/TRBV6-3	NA	CASSQNLAGAYEQYF	TGTGCCAGCAGCCAAAACCTAGCGGGGGCCTACGAGCAGTACTTC
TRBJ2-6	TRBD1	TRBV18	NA	CASSADRATGANVLTF	TGTGCCAGCTCAGCCGACAGGGCTACTGGGGCCAACGTCCTGACTTTC
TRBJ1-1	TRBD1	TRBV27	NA	CASSSRTGGLRAFF	TGTGCCAGCAGTTCGAGGACAGGGGGTCTGAGGGCTTTCTTT
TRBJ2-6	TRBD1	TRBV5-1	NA	CASSLGQGRAGANVLTF	TGCGCCAGCAGCCTAGGACAGGGGCGGGCTGGGGCCAACGTCCTGACTTTC
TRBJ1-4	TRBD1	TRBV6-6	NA	CASSRGQRNEKLFF	TGTGCCAGCAGTAGGGGACAGCGTAATGAAAAACTGTTTTTT
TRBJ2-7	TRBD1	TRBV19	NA	CASSIDGPGTVADEQYF	TGTGCCAGTAGTATAGATGGCCCCGGGACAGTCGCGGACGAGCAGTACTTC
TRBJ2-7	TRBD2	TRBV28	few	CAAGGTHFYEQYF	TGTGCCGCCGGGGGGACCCACTTCTACGAGCAGTACTTC
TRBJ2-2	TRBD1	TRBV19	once	CASSPGQGAFRELFF	TGTGCCAGTAGTCCTGGACAGGGGGCATTCCGGGAGCTGTTTTTT
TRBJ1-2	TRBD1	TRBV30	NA	CAWSGTGASNYGYTF	TGTGCCTGGAGCGGGACAGGAGCTTCTAACTATGGCTACACCTTC
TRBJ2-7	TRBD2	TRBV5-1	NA	CASSQGLAGDEQYF	TGCGCCAGCAGCCAGGGACTAGCGGGGGATGAGCAGTACTTC
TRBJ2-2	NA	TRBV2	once	CASSREDSTTGELFF	TGTGCCAGCAGTAGGGAGGATTCCACCACCGGGGAGCTGTTTTTT
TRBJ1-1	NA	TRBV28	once	CASSLALQNTEAFF	TGTGCCAGCAGTTTAGCACTGCAGAACACTGAAGCTTTCTTT
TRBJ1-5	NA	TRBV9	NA	CASSVSSDAREPQHF	TGTGCCAGCAGCGTCTCGTCAGATGCCCGGGAGCCCCAGCATTTT
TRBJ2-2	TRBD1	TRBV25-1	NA	CASIPGGTGELFF	TGTGCCAGCATTCCAGGGGGCACCGGGGAGCTGTTTTTT
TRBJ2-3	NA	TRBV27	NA	CASSRFGTQYF	TGTGCCAGCAGCAGATTTGGTACGCAGTATTTT
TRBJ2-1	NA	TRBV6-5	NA	CASSSPREQFF	TGTGCCAGCAGTAGTCCCAGGGAGCAGTTCTTC
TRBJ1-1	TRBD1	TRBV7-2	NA	CASSRVQGLEAFF	TGTGCCAGCAGCCGAGTACAGGGGCTTGAAGCTTTCTTT
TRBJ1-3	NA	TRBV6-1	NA	CASSEGQGFSGNTIYF	TGTGCCAGCAGTGAAGGGCAGGGCTTCTCTGGAAACACCATATATTTT
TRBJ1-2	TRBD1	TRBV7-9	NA	CASSEQGTGGYTF	TGTGCCAGCAGCGAACAGGGGACGGGTGGCTACACCTTC
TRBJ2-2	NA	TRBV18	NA	CASSPQSGFLTPGELFF	TGTGCCAGCTCACCCCAGTCAGGGTTCCTTACACCCGGGGAGCTGTTTTTT
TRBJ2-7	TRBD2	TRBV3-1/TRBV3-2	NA	CASSQGSSGIYEQYF	TGTGCCAGCAGCCAAGGCTCTAGCGGAATTTACGAGCAGTACTTC
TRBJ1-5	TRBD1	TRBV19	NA	CATKKGTGGRQPQHF	TGTGCCACCAAAAAAGGGACAGGGGGAAGGCAGCCCCAGCATTTT
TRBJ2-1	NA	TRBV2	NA	CASSGLALTYNEQFF	TGTGCCAGCAGTGGGCTAGCACTTACCTACAATGAGCAGTTCTTC
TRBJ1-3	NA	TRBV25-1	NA	CASSEPRSAGNTIYF	TGTGCCAGCAGTGAACCCCGTTCAGCTGGAAACACCATATATTTT
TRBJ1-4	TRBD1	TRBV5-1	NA	CASSDPGQGAANEKLFF	TGCGCCAGCAGCGACCCGGGACAGGGGGCGGCTAATGAAAAACTGTTTTTT
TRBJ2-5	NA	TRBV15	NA	CATSAQGPETQYF	TGTGCCACCAGTGCTCAGGGTCCAGAGACCCAGTACTTC
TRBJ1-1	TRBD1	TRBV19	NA	CASSIRTGWDTEAFF	TGTGCCAGTAGTATAAGGACAGGGTGGGACACTGAAGCTTTCTTT
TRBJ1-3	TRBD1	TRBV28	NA	CASSRQGFTGNTIYF	TGTGCCAGCAGTCGACAGGGTTTTACTGGAAACACCATATATTTT
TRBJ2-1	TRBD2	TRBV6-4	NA	CASKLVGLAGAEQFF	TGTGCCAGCAAGCTGGTTGGACTAGCGGGAGCTGAGCAGTTCTTC
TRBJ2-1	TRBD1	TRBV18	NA	CASSPTGQGGRNEQFF	TGTGCCAGCTCACCAACCGGACAGGGGGGGAGGAATGAGCAGTTCTTC
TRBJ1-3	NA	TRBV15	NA	CATSTGFLNSGNTIYF	TGTGCCACCAGCACAGGATTCTTAAACTCTGGAAACACCATATATTTT
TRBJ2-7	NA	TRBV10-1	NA	CASSESHGLSSYEQYF	TGCGCCAGCAGTGAGTCACACGGACTTTCCTCCTACGAGCAGTACTTC
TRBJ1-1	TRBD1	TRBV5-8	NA	CASSLGQGVFTEAFF	TGTGCCAGCAGCTTGGGACAGGGAGTCTTCACTGAAGCTTTCTTT
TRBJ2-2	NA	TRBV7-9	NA	CASSPTGELFF	TGTGCCAGTAGTCCCACCGGGGAGCTGTTTTTT
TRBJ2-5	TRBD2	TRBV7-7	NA	CASSLGTSGGFQETQYF	TGTGCTAGCAGCTTAGGGACTAGCGGGGGCTTCCAAGAGACCCAGTACTTC
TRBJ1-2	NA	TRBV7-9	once	CASSLVGRDDGYTF	TGTGCCAGCAGCTTAGTGGGCAGGGATGACGGCTACACCTTC
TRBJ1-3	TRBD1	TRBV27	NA	CASSLSGGQGGNTIYF	TGTGCCAGCAGTTTATCAGGTGGACAGGGGGGAAACACCATATATTTT
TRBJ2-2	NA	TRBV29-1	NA	CSVGVSAGTGELFF	TGCAGCGTTGGGGTCAGCGCGGGCACCGGGGAGCTGTTTTTT
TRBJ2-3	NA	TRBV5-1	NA	CASSLEGGTDTQYF	TGCGCCAGCAGCTTGGAGGGGGGCACAGATACGCAGTATTTT
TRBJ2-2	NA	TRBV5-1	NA	CASSVGLSGELFF	TGCGCCAGCAGCGTCGGACTGTCCGGGGAGCTGTTTTTT
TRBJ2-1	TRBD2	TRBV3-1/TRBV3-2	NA	CASSQLSGTSGVGSYNEQFF	TGTGCCAGCAGCCAACTATCCGGGACTAGCGGGGTTGGGTCCTACAATGAGCAGTTCTTC
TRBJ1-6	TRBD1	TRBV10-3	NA	CAIGQTGGNNSPLHF	TGTGCCATCGGCCAGACAGGGGGGAATAATTCACCCCTCCACTTT
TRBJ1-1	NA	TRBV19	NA	CASSIGNRENTEAFF	TGTGCCAGTAGTATTGGGAACAGGGAGAACACTGAAGCTTTCTTT
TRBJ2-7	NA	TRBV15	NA	CATSRARNRDYEQYF	TGTGCCACCAGCAGAGCCCGGAACAGAGACTACGAGCAGTACTTC
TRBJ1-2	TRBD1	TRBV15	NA	CATSRDPIRFAGQGKGGYTF	TGTGCCACCAGCAGAGATCCTATTAGGTTCGCGGGACAGGGAAAAGGCGGCTACACCTTC
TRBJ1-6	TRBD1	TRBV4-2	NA	CASSQAPGQGNSPLHF	TGTGCCAGCAGCCAGGCTCCGGGACAGGGAAATTCACCCCTCCACTTT